This is a list of T cell receptor beta chains from one sample in a study of PD-1 blockade in classical Hodgkin lymphoma. Sequencing used immunoSEQ multiplex PCR; TCRdb keeps in-frame clones, though not all of them. The sample has tens of thousands of clones, roughly 92% seen once; the top ten hold approximately 2.5%. Input material: peripheral blood mononuclear cells (PBMCs). The source of these receptors is a human donor with classical Hodgkin lymphoma. The CDR3 runs from the conserved cysteine through the conserved F or W. A D gene is named only where the DNA matches it firmly. Rows give clone size only sometimes, using once, few, many, or a class for an expanded clone.

J: TRBJ1-5; V: TRBV28; size: -; D: -; CDR3: CASSPRPLQPQHF; DNA: TGTGCCAGCAGCCCCAGACCCTTACAGCCCCAGCATTTT
J: TRBJ1-2; V: TRBV18; size: -; D: -; CDR3: CASSPERLTVYGYTF; DNA: TGTGCCAGCTCACCGGAAAGGCTCACCGTCTATGGCTACACCTTC
J: TRBJ2-2; V: TRBV7-6; size: -; D: TRBD2; CDR3: CASSPWGSSGLAGTGELFF; DNA: TGTGCCAGCAGCCCCTGGGGGTCGTCGGGACTAGCGGGAACCGGGGAGCTGTTTTTT
J: TRBJ2-7; V: TRBV2; size: -; D: -; CDR3: CASRPRRVYEQYF; DNA: TGTGCCAGCAGGCCCAGACGGGTCTACGAGCAGTACTTC
J: TRBJ2-7; V: TRBV6-1; size: -; D: -; CDR3: CASSEEPGYEQYF; DNA: TGTGCCAGCAGTGAAGAGCCCGGGTACGAGCAGTACTTC
J: TRBJ2-7; V: TRBV20-1; size: -; D: -; CDR3: CSADQGEQYF; DNA: TGCAGTGCTGATCAAGGCGAGCAGTACTTC
J: TRBJ1-2; V: TRBV5-5; size: -; D: -; CDR3: CASSLGTVGYTF; DNA: TGTGCCAGCAGCTTGGGGACAGTTGGCTACACCTTC
J: TRBJ1-5; V: TRBV6-5; size: -; D: -; CDR3: CASGRPGYQPQHF; DNA: TGTGCCAGCGGGCGGCCGGGATATCAGCCCCAGCATTTT
J: TRBJ2-1; V: TRBV7-8; size: -; D: -; CDR3: CASSSGQTYYNEQFF; DNA: TGTGCCAGCAGCTCCGGACAGACCTACTACAATGAGCAGTTCTTC
J: TRBJ1-4; V: TRBV7-6; size: once; D: -; CDR3: CASSPQQAGEKLFF; DNA: TGTGCCAGCAGCCCACAGCAGGCTGGGGAAAAACTGTTTTTT
J: TRBJ2-3; V: TRBV7-6; size: -; D: -; CDR3: CASSFYSRSTDTQYF; DNA: TGTGCCAGCAGCTTCTACAGCCGTAGCACAGATACGCAGTATTTT
J: TRBJ2-7; V: TRBV10-3; size: -; D: -; CDR3: CAIREGGYEQYF; DNA: TGTGCCATCAGGGAGGGAGGCTACGAGCAGTACTTC
J: TRBJ2-3; V: TRBV5-1; size: -; D: TRBD2; CDR3: CASSPGVASGPTDTQYF; DNA: TGCGCCAGCAGCCCCGGCGTCGCTAGCGGACCCACAGATACGCAGTATTTT
J: TRBJ2-1; V: TRBV7-2; size: -; D: TRBD2; CDR3: CASSLDMAGGSYNEQFF; DNA: TGTGCCAGCAGCTTAGATATGGCGGGAGGGTCCTACAATGAGCAGTTCTTC
J: TRBJ2-2; V: TRBV10-2; size: -; D: -; CDR3: CASSVTHTGELFF; DNA: TGCGCCAGCAGTGTCACCCACACCGGGGAGCTGTTTTTT
J: TRBJ2-1; V: TRBV28; size: once; D: -; CDR3: CASSSRGREQFF; DNA: TGTGCCAGCAGTTCCCGTGGACGTGAGCAGTTCTTC
J: TRBJ2-7; V: TRBV27; size: -; D: -; CDR3: CASSLRVDGFYEQYF; DNA: TGTGCCAGCAGTTTACGTGTAGACGGTTTTTATGAGCAGTACTTC
J: TRBJ1-2; V: TRBV28; size: few; D: -; CDR3: CASSTKADGYGYTF; DNA: TGTGCCAGCAGTACGAAAGCTGACGGCTATGGCTACACCTTC
J: TRBJ1-3; V: TRBV6-6; size: -; D: -; CDR3: CASSSGSGNTIYF; DNA: TGTGCCAGCAGTTCAGGGTCTGGAAACACCATATATTTT
J: TRBJ2-7; V: TRBV6-5; size: -; D: -; CDR3: CASSRGAPYEQYF; DNA: TGTGCCAGCAGTAGAGGGGCTCCATACGAGCAGTACTTC
J: TRBJ1-4; V: TRBV20-1; size: -; D: -; CDR3: CSARIREKLFF; DNA: TGCAGTGCTAGAATCAGGGAAAAACTGTTTTTT